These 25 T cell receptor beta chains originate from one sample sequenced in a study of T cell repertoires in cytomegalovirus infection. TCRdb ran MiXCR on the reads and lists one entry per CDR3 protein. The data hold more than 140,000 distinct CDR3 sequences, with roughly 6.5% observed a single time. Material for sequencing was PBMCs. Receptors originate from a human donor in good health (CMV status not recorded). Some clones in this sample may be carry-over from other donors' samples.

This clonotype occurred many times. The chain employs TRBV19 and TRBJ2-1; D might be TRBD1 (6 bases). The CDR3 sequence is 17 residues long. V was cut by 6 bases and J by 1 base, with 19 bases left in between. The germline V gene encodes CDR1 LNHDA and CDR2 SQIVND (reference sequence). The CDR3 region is CASRAPVQGISYNEQFF. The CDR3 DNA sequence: TGTGCCAGTAGGGCTCCCGTCCAGGGGATATCCTACAATGAGCAGTTCTTC.

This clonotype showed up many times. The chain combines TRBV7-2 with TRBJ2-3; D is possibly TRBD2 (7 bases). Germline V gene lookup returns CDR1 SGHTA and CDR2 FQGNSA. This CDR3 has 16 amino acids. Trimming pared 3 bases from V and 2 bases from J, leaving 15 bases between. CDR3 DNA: TGTGCCAGCAGCTTGACGGGGGGCTTACTCACAGATACGCAGTATTTT. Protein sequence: CASSLTGGLLTDTQYF.

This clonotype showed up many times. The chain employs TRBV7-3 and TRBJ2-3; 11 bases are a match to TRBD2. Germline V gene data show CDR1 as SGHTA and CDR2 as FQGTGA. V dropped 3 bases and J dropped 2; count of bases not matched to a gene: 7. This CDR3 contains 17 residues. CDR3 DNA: TGTGCCAGCAGCTTGATACCTAGCGGGGGGCCCACAGATACGCAGTATTTT. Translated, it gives CASSLIPSGGPTDTQYF. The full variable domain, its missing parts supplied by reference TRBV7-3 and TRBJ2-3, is GAGVSQTPSNKVTEKGKYVELRCDPISGHTALYWYRQSLGQGPEFLIYFQGTGAADDSGLPNDRFFAVRPEGSVSTLKIQRTERGDSAVYLCASSLIPSGGPTDTQYFGPGTRLTVL.

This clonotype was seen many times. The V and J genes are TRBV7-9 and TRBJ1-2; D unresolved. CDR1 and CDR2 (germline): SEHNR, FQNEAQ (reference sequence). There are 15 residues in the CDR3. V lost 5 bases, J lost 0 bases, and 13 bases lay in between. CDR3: CASSHDTPPNYGYTF. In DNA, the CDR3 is TGTGCCAGCAGCCACGACACCCCTCCTAACTATGGCTACACCTTC.

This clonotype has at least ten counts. The CDR3 region is CASRLTSGGAHEQFF. The CDR3 coding sequence is TGTGCCAGCAGACTAACTAGCGGGGGGGCCCATGAGCAGTTCTTC. The chain has TRBV27 and TRBJ2-1, with TRBD2 matching 13 bases. V shed 6 bases and J 8 bases; nucleotides not matched to a gene: 7. Germline V CDR1 and CDR2: MNHEY, SMNVEV (reference sequence). CDR3 length: 15 residues.

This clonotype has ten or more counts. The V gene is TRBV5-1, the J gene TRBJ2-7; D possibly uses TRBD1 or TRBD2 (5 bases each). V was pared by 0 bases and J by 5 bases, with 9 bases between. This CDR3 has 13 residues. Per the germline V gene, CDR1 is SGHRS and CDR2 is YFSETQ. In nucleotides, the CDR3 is TGCGCCAGCAGCTTGGGAGGGGTCAACGAGCAGTACTTC. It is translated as CASSLGGVNEQYF.

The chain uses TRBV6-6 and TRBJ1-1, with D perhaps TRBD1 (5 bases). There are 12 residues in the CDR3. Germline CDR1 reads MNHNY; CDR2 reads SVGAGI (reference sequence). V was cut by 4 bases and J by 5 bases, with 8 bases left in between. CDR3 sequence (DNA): TGTGCCAGCAGTTCAAGGGGAACTGAAGCTTTCTTT. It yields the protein CASSSRGTEAFF.

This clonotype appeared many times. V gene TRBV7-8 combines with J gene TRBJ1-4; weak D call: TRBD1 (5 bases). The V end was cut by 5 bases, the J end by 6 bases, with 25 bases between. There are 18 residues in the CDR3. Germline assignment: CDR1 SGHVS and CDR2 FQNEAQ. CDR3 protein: CASSRYGIFGRGYEKLFF. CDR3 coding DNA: TGTGCCAGCAGCCGTTACGGGATCTTTGGCCGGGGGTATGAAAAACTGTTTTTT.

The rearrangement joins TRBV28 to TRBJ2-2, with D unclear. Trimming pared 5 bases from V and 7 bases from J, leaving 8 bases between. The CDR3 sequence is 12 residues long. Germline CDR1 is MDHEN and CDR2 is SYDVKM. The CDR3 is CASSPLGGELFF. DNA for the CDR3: TGTGCCAGCAGTCCCCTGGGCGGGGAGCTGTTTTTT.

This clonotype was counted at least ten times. The CDR3 DNA reads TGTGCCAGCAGTCCGCCACTCGGGTTAGCGGGGGGGCTAGCCCAGTACTTC. It codes for CASSPPLGLAGGLAQYF. The chain recombines TRBV7-2 with TRBJ2-5, with TRBD2 identical over 11 bases. J gave up 9 bases and V 6 bases, and 18 bases lay outside the gene matches. This CDR3 comprises 17 residues. In germline, CDR1 is SGHTA, CDR2 FQGNSA.

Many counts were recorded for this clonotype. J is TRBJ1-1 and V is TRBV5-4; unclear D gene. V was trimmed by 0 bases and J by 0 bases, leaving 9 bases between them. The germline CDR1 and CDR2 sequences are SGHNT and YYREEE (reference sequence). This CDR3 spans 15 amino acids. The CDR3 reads CASSLGGNMNTEAFF. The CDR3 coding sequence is TGTGCCAGCAGCTTGGGGGGAAACATGAACACTGAAGCTTTCTTT. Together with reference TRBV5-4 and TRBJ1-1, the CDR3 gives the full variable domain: ETGVTQSPTHLIKTRGQQVTLRCSSQSGHNTVSWYQQALGQGPQFIFQYYREEENGRGNFPPRFSGLQFPNYSSELNVNALELDDSALYLCASSLGGNMNTEAFFGQGTRLTVV.

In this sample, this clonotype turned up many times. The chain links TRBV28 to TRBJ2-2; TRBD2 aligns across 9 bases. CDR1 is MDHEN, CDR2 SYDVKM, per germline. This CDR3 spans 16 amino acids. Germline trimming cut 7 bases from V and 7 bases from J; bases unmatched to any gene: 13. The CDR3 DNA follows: TGTGCCAGCATCCCGGGGCCGGCGGGAGGGAACGGGGAGCTGTTTTTT. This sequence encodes CASIPGPAGGNGELFF.

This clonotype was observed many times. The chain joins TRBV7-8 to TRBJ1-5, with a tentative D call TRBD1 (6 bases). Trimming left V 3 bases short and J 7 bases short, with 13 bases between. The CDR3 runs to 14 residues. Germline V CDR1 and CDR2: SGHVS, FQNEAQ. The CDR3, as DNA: TGTGCCAGCAGCTTGGACAGCCCGGACCAGCCCCAGCATTTT. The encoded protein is CASSLDSPDQPQHF.

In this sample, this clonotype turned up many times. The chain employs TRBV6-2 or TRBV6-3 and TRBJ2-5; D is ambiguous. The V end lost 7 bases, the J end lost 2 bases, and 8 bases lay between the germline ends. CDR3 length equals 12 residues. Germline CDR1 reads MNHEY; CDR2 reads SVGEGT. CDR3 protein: CASTWSQETQYF. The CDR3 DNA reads TGTGCCAGCACGTGGAGTCAAGAGACCCAGTACTTC.

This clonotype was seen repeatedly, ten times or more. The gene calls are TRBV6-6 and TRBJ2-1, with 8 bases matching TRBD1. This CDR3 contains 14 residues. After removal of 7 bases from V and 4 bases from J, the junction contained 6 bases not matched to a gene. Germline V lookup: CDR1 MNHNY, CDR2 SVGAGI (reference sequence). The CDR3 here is CASKGGTGYNEQFF. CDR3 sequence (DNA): TGTGCCAGCAAAGGGGGGACAGGTTACAATGAGCAGTTCTTC.

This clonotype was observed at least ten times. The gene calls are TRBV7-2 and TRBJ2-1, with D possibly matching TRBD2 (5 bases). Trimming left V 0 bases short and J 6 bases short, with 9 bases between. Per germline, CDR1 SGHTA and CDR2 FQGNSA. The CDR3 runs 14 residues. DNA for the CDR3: TGTGCCAGCAGCTTAGCGTACGGGGTCAATGAGCAGTTCTTC. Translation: CASSLAYGVNEQFF.

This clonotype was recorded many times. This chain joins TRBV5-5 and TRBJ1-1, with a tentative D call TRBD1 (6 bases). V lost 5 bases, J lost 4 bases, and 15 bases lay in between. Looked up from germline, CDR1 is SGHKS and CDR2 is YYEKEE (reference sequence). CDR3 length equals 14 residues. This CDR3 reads CASRDEGGGTEAFF. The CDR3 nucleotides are TGTGCCAGCAGGGACGAGGGAGGGGGCACTGAAGCTTTCTTT.

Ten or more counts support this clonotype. The CDR3 sequence: CASMGHRLNQPQHF. CDR3 nucleotides: TGTGCCAGTATGGGCCACAGACTTAATCAGCCCCAGCATTTT. The gene calls are TRBV19 and TRBJ1-5; no reliable D call. This CDR3 region has 14 residues. Per germline, CDR1 LNHDA and CDR2 SQIVND (reference sequence). V lost 7 bases to trimming and J lost 4 bases, with 14 bases between them.

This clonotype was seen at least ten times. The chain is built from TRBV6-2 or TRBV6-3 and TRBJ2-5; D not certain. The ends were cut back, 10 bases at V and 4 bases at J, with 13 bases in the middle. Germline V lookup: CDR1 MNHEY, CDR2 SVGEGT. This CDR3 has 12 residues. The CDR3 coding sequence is TGTGCCACCTCGCGGCGCCGAGAGACCCAGTACTTC. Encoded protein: CATSRRRETQYF.

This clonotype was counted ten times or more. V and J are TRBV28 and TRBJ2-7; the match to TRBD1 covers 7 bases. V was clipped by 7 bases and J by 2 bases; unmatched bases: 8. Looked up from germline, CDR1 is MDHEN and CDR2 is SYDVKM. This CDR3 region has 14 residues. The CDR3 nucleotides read TGTGCCAGCACCCAGACAGGGCAAACCTACGAGCAGTACTTC. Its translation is CASTQTGQTYEQYF.

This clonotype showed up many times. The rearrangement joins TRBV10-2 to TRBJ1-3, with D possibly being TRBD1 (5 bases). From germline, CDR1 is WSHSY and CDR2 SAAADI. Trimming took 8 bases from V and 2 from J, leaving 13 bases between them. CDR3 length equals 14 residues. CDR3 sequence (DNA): TGCGCCAGCGGACCGGGGCCGGCTGGAAACACCATATATTTT. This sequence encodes CASGPGPAGNTIYF.

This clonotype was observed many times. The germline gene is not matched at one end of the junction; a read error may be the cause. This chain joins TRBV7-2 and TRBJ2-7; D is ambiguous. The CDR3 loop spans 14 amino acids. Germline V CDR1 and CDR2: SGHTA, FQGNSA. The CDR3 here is CASSPVLNSNEQYF. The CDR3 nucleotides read TGTGCCAGCAGCCCAGTCCTTAACTCCAACGAGCAGTACTTC.

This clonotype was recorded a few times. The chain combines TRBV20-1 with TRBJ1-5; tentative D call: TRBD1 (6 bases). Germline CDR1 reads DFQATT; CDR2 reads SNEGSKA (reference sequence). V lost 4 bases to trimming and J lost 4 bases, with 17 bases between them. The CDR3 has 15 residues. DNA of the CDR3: TGCAGTGCTAAAGGGGGGGGGCTTCCGAATCAGCCCCAGCATTTT. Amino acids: CSAKGGGLPNQPQHF.

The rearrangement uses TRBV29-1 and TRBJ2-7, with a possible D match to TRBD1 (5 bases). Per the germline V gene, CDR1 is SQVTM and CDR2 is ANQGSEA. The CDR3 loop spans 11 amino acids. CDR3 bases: TGCAGTTGCGGAAGGGGCGGCGAGCAGTACTTC. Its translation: CSCGRGGEQYF.

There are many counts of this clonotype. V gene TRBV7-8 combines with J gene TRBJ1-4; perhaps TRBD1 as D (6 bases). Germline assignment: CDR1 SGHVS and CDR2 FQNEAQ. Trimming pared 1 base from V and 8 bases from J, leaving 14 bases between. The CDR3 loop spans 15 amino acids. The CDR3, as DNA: TGTGCCAGCAGCTTAGTGGGCAGGGGAGGCGAAAAACTGTTTTTT. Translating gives CASSLVGRGGEKLFF.